This TCR beta chain was observed in a study of shared clonotypes between healthy human individuals. This was a deep-level run. Here immunoSEQ multiplex PCR was the method, and the copy in TCRdb shows in-frame clones only, minus some. The sample lists 2,500,000 or so clones; roughly 93% were seen once. The junction had 6 bases not matched to a gene; V was cut back by 6 bases and J by 8 bases. The CDR3 consists of 13 residues. Germline V gene lookup returns CDR1 SQVTM and CDR2 ANQGSEA. The sample taken for sequencing was naive CD4+ T cells from PBMCs. Noted subset: CD45RA+ positively selected. This receptor was taken from a man aged 18 to 30 in good health. Some clones in this sample may be carry-over from other donors' samples. The rearrangement joins TRBV29-1 to TRBJ2-1, with 11 bases that match TRBD1. For the CDR3, the DNA is TGCAGCGTGGGGACAGGGGGAAGCGATGAGCAGTTCTTC. This encodes CSVGTGGSDEQFF.